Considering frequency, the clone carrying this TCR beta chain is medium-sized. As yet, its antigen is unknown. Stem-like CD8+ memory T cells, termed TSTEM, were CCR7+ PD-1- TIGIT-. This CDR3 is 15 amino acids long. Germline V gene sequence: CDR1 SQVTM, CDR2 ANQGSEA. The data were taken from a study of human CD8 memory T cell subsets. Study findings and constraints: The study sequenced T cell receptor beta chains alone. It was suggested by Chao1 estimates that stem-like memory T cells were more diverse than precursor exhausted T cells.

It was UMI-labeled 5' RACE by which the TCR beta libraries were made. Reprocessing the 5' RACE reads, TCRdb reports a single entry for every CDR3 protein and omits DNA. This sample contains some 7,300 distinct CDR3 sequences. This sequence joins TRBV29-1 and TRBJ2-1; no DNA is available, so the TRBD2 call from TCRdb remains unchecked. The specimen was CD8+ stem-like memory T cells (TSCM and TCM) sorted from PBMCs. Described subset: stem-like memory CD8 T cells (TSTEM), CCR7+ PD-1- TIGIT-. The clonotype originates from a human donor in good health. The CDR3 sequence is CSVIGWEPLYNEQFF.